These 26 T cell receptor beta chains share one sample of origin, sequenced in a study of T cell repertoires in aging, cancer and after chemotherapy. Amplification of TCR beta used genomic DNA extracted from peripheral blood. Rearranged V-D-J TRB sequences were amplified with a mixed TRB-A/B primer pool. MiXCR was run by TCRdb on the multiplex PCR reads, yielding one entry per CDR3 protein. The repertoire has some 19,000 distinct CDR3 sequences, roughly 37% of them found once; the top ten carry 17%. Sequenced material: blood. These receptor sequences come from a human donor with a solid tumor.

In its sample, this clonotype was seen a few times. The chain employs TRBV27 and TRBJ2-7; 11 nucleotides agree with TRBD2. Germline CDR1 reads MNHEY; CDR2 reads SMNVEV (reference sequence). CDR3 length: 16 amino acids. V gave up 3 bases and J gave up 4 bases; unmatched junction bases: 8. In DNA, the CDR3 is TGTGCCAGCAGTTTTCGCCCGGGACTAGCGGATTACGAGCAGTACTTC. The encoded protein is CASSFRPGLADYEQYF.

This clonotype was seen a handful of times. The chain joins TRBV6-1 to TRBJ1-1; 10 positions match TRBD1. This CDR3 contains 17 residues. V was clipped by 5 bases and J by 1 base; unmatched bases: 10. Looked up from germline, CDR1 is MNHNS and CDR2 is SASEGT. The chain's CDR3 is CASSPRQGAKGNTEAFF. In DNA, the CDR3 is TGTGCCAGCAGTCCGAGACAGGGGGCGAAGGGGAACACTGAAGCTTTCTTT.

This clonotype was counted a few times. V is TRBV27 and J is TRBJ2-3; no reliable D call. V was trimmed by 10 bases and J by 3 bases, leaving 14 bases between them. CDR3 length: 13 residues. Germline V gene sequence: CDR1 MNHEY, CDR2 SMNVEV (reference sequence). The CDR3 protein is CAIIDIGTDTQYF. The CDR3 DNA is TGTGCCATCATAGACATCGGGACAGATACGCAGTATTTT.

This clonotype was observed a handful of times. The chain carries TRBV6-2 or TRBV6-3 and TRBJ2-5; D not resolved. The germline gives CDR1 MNHEY, CDR2 SVGEGT. V was clipped by 6 bases and J by 2 bases, with 13 bases between them. CDR3 length: 14 amino acids. The CDR3 loop reads CASSGRPPQETQYF. CDR3 sequence (DNA): TGTGCCAGCAGCGGACGACCCCCTCAAGAGACCCAGTACTTC.

The J gene is TRBJ2-6, the V gene TRBV28; D is unresolved. Trimming removed 7 bases from V and 0 bases from J, with 13 bases in between. Germline V CDR1 and CDR2: MDHEN, SYDVKM. This CDR3 contains 16 residues. The CDR3 coding sequence is TGTGCCAGCACCCCAACGCTGGGCTCTGGGGCCAACGTCCTGACTTTC. It specifies CASTPTLGSGANVLTF.

The chain joins TRBV5-6 to TRBJ2-5; 11 nucleotides match TRBD2. The CDR3 has 16 amino acids. The trim removed 4 bases at V and 5 bases at J, leaving 10 bases unmatched. Per germline, CDR1 SGHDT and CDR2 YYEEEE. CDR3 residues: CASSPSLAGGGETQYF. CDR3 DNA: TGTGCCAGCAGCCCCTCCTTAGCGGGAGGGGGGGAGACCCAGTACTTC.

The V and J genes are TRBV30 and TRBJ1-2, with D maybe TRBD1 (6 bases). The CDR3 spans 11 residues. Trimming pared 5 bases from V and 8 bases from J, leaving 12 bases between. Germline assignment: CDR1 GTSNPN and CDR2 SVGIG (reference sequence). CDR3 coding DNA: TGTGCCTGGGCCGAGGGGGGAGGCTACACCTTC. Its translation is CAWAEGGGYTF. Variable domain in full (rest from reference TRBV30 and TRBJ1-2): SQTIHQWPATLVQPVGSPLSLECTVEGTSNPNLYWYRQAAGRGLQLLFYSVGIGQISSEVPQNLSASRPQDRQFILSSKKLLLSDSGFYLCAWAEGGGYTFGSGTRLTVV.

As DNA, the CDR3 is TGTGCCAGCAGCTTGGTTCAGGGAAACTATGGCTACACCTTC. Encoded protein: CASSLVQGNYGYTF. The J gene is TRBJ1-2, the V gene TRBV5-6, with D possibly matching TRBD1 (5 bases). CDR3 size: 14 residues. Trimming left V 0 bases short and J 2 bases short, with 8 bases between. The V gene's germline CDR1 is SGHDT and CDR2 YYEEEE.

This clonotype was counted only a few times. The chain combines TRBV5-1 with TRBJ1-1; 7 bases map to TRBD1. The germline V gene encodes CDR1 SGHRS and CDR2 YFSETQ. Trimming removed 4 bases from V and 6 bases from J; junction bases left unmatched: 9. This CDR3 has 14 amino acids. Written as DNA, the CDR3 is TGCGCCAGCAGCCCGGGAGGGGGCGAGGCTGAAGCTTTCTTT. Protein: CASSPGGGEAEAFF.

This clonotype has more than one count but fewer than ten. The J gene is TRBJ2-5, the V gene TRBV10-3; the D is unclear. Germline CDR1 and CDR2: ENHRY and SYGVKD. The CDR3 runs to 11 residues. The V and J ends lost 3 bases and 5 bases respectively, with 4 bases between them. CDR3 in amino acids: CAISEAETQYF. As DNA, the CDR3 is TGTGCCATCAGTGAAGCTGAGACCCAGTACTTC.

The chain is built from TRBV4-3 and TRBJ2-3, with 7 positions matching TRBD2. The junction had 12 bases not matched to a gene; V was cut back by 0 bases and J by 3 bases. Per the germline V gene, CDR1 is LGHNA and CDR2 is YSLEER. The CDR3 is made up of 18 amino acids. The CDR3 DNA sequence: TGCGCCAGCAGCCAAGATTGGTCGAGCGGGGTGGGGACAGATACGCAGTATTTT. This sequence encodes CASSQDWSSGVGTDTQYF.

The V gene is TRBV5-6, the J gene TRBJ2-1; possibly TRBD2 for D (5 bases). The germline V gene has CDR1 SGHDT and CDR2 YYEEEE. There are 13 residues in the CDR3. V lost 0 bases to trimming and J lost 9 bases, with 10 bases between them. CDR3 residues: CASSLAAGSEQFF. As DNA, the CDR3 is TGTGCCAGCAGCTTGGCCGCGGGTTCTGAGCAGTTCTTC.

This clonotype was seen more than once but under ten times. The chain links TRBV29-1 to TRBJ1-5; D gene uncertain. Germline assignment: CDR1 SQVTM and CDR2 ANQGSEA. Trimming removed 0 bases from V and 9 bases from J, with 12 bases in between. The CDR3 sequence is 13 residues long. CDR3 DNA: TGCAGCGTTGAAGAGGAACCCTTAGCGCCCCAGCATTTT. Residues: CSVEEEPLAPQHF.

The chain joins TRBV7-9 to TRBJ1-4; D is unresolved. Germline lookup yields CDR1 SEHNR and CDR2 FQNEAQ (reference sequence). The CDR3 runs to 14 residues. Deletions cut 1 base from V and 5 bases from J, with 8 bases between. DNA for the CDR3: TGTGCCAGCAGCTTAGACAGTAGGAATGAAAAACTGTTTTTT. Translation: CASSLDSRNEKLFF.

In regard to this clonotype: Its ends do not fully match the called genes, so a read error is possible. The gene calls are TRBV30 and TRBJ1-2, with TRBD1 matching 7 bases. The CDR3 totals 10 residues. Germline values: CDR1 GTSNPN, CDR2 SVGIG (reference sequence). Written as DNA, the CDR3 is TGTGCCTGGAGTGGGGGGACAGAATCGTTC. Residues: CAWSGGTESF. The full variable domain, in which reference TRBV30 and TRBJ1-2 provide the parts outside the CDR3, is SQTIHQWPATLVQPVGSPLSLECTVEGTSNPNLYWYRQAAGRGLQLLFYSVGIGQISSEVPQNLSASRPQDRQFILSSKKLLLSDSGFYLCAWSGGTESFGSGTRLTVV.

Details on this clonotype: A junction boundary mismatches the germline segment, possibly from a read error. The V call is TRBV10-3, the J call TRBJ2-1; D perhaps matches TRBD2 (6 bases). Germline V gene sequence: CDR1 ENHRY, CDR2 SYGVKD. The CDR3 totals 11 residues. The CDR3 DNA is TGCGCCAGCTCCCCGGGAGTGGAGCAGTTCTTC. Translation: CASSPGVEQFF.

This clonotype turned up a few times. The chain combines TRBV5-5 with TRBJ2-5, with no clear D. Germline CDR1 and CDR2: SGHKS and YYEKEE (reference sequence). Trimming left V 1 base short and J 1 base short, with 5 bases between. This CDR3 contains 13 residues. CDR3 nucleotides: TGTGCCAGCAGCTTGCTAGGCCAAGAGACCCAGTACTTC. Amino acids: CASSLLGQETQYF.

Comments on this clonotype: The junction departs from the called germline gene at one end, perhaps through a read error. The CDR3 region has the DNA TGTGCCACCAGTGATATGACAGGGGATGACCAGTTCTTC. Protein sequence: CATSDMTGDDQFF. The chain has TRBV24-1 and TRBJ2-1; 8 bases match TRBD1. Germline V gene sequence: CDR1 KGHDR, CDR2 SFDVKD. This CDR3 is built from 13 residues.

This clonotype has a handful of counts. This chain uses TRBV7-6 with TRBJ2-6; D remains unclear. Germline V gene data show CDR1 as SGHVS and CDR2 as FNYEAQ. The CDR3 covers 15 residues. Trimming cost V 2 bases and J 2 bases, with 7 bases left between them. CDR3 DNA sequence: TGTGCCAGCAGCTTAATATCAACTGGGGCCAACGTCCTGACTTTC. It translates to CASSLISTGANVLTF.

The chain recombines TRBV13 with TRBJ2-2; 13 bases align to TRBD2. Unmatched junction bases numbered 3, after V lost 5 bases and J lost 3 bases. Looked up from germline, CDR1 is PRHDT and CDR2 is FYEKMQ (reference sequence). This CDR3 has 16 residues. In nucleotides, the CDR3 is TGTGCCAGCAGCCTTGGACTAGCGGGAGACACCGGGGAGCTGTTTTTT. It is translated as CASSLGLAGDTGELFF.

The chain joins TRBV6-5 to TRBJ2-2; D is ambiguous. The CDR3 runs to 14 residues. V lost 6 bases to trimming and J lost 2 bases, with 10 bases between them. The germline gives CDR1 MNHEY, CDR2 SVGAGI. The CDR3 region is CASSPDGNTGELFF. The CDR3 region has the DNA TGTGCCAGCAGCCCGGACGGAAACACCGGGGAGCTGTTTTTT.

The CDR3 sequence: CAISERAENNYGYTF. The DNA for the CDR3 is TGTGCCATCAGTGAGAGGGCAGAGAATAACTATGGCTACACCTTC. The chain couples TRBV10-3 to TRBJ1-2; D gene unclear. CDR3 length equals 15 residues. V gave up 2 bases and J gave up 1 base, with 11 bases separating them. Per germline, CDR1 ENHRY and CDR2 SYGVKD.

The chain joins TRBV6-6 to TRBJ2-7, with TRBD1 matching over 9 bases. The J segment lost 3 bases and the V segment lost 8 bases, leaving 8 bases of the junction unmatched. Germline V gene lookup returns CDR1 MNHNY and CDR2 SVGAGI (reference sequence). The CDR3 extends over 14 amino acids. The chain's CDR3 is CASATWGQGYEQYF. For the CDR3, the DNA is TGTGCCAGCGCCACGTGGGGACAGGGCTACGAGCAGTACTTC.

The CDR3 here is CASSRVDRGHSPLHF. The CDR3, as DNA: TGTGCCAGCAGCCGAGTCGACAGGGGCCATTCACCCCTCCACTTT. This chain links TRBV5-6 with TRBJ1-6; 8 bases map to TRBD1. V was pared by 4 bases and J by 8 bases, with 8 bases of the junction left unmatched. The CDR3 totals 15 residues. Germline V CDR1 and CDR2: SGHDT, YYEEEE.

V gene TRBV18 combines with J gene TRBJ2-2; TRBD1 aligns across 7 bases. Germline assignment: CDR1 KGHSH and CDR2 LQKENI. The CDR3 is 15 residues long. The trim removed 4 bases at V and 6 bases at J, leaving 8 bases unmatched. The CDR3 loop reads CASSRDRAVAGELFF. Written as DNA, the CDR3 is TGTGCCAGCTCACGAGACAGGGCGGTGGCCGGGGAGCTGTTTTTT.

The gene calls are TRBV5-1 and TRBJ2-5, with D possibly matching TRBD2 (6 bases). The CDR3 length is 16 residues. Germline V gene lookup returns CDR1 SGHRS and CDR2 YFSETQ. V shed 0 bases and J shed 6 bases, with 18 bases lying between them. CDR3 nucleotides: TGCGCCAGCAGCTTGGTTGGGTCGGGAGATCGTAAGACCCAGTACTTC. Protein product: CASSLVGSGDRKTQYF.